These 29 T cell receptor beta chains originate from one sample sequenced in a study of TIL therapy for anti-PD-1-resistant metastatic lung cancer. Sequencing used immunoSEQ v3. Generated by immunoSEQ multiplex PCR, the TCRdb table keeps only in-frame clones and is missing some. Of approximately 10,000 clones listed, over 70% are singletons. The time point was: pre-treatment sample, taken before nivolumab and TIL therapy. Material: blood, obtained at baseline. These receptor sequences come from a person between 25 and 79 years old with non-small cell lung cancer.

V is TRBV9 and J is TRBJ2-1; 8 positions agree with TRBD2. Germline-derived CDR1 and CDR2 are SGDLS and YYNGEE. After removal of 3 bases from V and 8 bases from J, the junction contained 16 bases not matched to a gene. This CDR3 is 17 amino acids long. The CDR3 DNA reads TGTGCCAGCAGCGCCTCCCGTCTAGCGGGTTCCAAGGATGAGCAGTTCTTC. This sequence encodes CASSASRLAGSKDEQFF.

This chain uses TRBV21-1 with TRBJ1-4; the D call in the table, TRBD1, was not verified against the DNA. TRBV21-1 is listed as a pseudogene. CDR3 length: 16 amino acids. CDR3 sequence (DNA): TGTGCCAGCAGCTCGGGACAGGGCCCCTTTGGTGAAAAACTGTTTTTT. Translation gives CASSSGQGPFGEKLFF.

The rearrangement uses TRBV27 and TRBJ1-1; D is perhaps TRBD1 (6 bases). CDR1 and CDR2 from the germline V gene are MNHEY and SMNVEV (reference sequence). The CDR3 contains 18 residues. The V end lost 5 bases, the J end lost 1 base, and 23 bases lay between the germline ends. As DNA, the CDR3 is TGTGCCAGCAGTCCCTTTTGGGCAGGGGAGTTAAGGAACACTGAAGCTTTCTTT. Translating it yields CASSPFWAGELRNTEAFF.

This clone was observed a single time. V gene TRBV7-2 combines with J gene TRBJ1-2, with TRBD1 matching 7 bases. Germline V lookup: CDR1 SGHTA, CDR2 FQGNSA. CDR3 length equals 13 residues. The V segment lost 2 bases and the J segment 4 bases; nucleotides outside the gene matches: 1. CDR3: CASSLQGGYGYTF. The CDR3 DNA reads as TGTGCCAGCAGCTTACAGGGGGGCTATGGCTACACCTTC.

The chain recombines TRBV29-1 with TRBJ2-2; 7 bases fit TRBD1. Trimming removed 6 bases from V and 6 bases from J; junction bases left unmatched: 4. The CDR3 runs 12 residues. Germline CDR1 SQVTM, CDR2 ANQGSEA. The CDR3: CSVRTGPGELFF. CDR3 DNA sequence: TGCAGCGTCCGGACAGGTCCCGGGGAGCTGTTTTTT.

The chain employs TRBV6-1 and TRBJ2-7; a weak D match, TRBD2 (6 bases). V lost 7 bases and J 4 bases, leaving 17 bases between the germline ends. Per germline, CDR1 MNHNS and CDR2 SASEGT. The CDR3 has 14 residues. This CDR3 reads CASNSRDLSYEQYF. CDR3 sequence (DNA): TGTGCCAGCAACTCCCGGGACTTGAGTTACGAGCAGTACTTC.

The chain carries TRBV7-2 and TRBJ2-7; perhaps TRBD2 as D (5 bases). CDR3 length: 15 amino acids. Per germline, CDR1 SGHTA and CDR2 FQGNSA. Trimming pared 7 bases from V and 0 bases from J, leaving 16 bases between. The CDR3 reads CASTEVVAGSYEQYF. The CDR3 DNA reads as TGTGCCAGCACCGAAGTGGTTGCGGGCTCCTACGAGCAGTACTTC. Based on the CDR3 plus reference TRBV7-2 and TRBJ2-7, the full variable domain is GAGVSQSPSNKVTEKGKDVELRCDPISGHTALYWYRQSLGQGLEFLIYFQGNSAPDKSGLPSDRFSAERTGGSVSTLTIQRTQQEDSAVYLCASTEVVAGSYEQYFGPGTRLTVT.

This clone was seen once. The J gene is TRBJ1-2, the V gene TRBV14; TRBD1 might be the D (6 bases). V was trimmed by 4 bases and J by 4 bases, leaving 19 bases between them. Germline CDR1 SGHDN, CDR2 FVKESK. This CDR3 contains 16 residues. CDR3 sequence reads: CASSPLTGGLGYGYTF. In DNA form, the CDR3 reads TGTGCCAGCAGCCCTCTTACGGGGGGCCTCGGCTATGGCTACACCTTC.

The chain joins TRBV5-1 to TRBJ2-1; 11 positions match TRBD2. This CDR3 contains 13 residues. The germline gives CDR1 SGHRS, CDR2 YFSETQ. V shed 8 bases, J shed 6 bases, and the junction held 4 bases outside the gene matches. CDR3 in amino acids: CASSSGRSNEQFF. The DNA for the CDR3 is TGCGCCAGTTCTAGCGGGAGGAGCAATGAGCAGTTCTTC.

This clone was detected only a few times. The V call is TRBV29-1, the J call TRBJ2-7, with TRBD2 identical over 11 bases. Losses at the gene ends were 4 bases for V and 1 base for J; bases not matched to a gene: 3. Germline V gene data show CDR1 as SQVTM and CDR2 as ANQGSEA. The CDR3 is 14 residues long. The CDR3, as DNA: TGCAGCGTTGCACTAGCGGGGGTGTCCTACGAGCAGTACTTC. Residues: CSVALAGVSYEQYF.

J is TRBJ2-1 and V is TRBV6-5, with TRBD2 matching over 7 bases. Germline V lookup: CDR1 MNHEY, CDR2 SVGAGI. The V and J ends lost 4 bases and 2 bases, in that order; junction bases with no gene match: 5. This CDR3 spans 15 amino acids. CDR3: CASSSRLAAYNEQFF. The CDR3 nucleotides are TGTGCCAGCAGTTCCAGACTAGCTGCCTACAATGAGCAGTTCTTC.

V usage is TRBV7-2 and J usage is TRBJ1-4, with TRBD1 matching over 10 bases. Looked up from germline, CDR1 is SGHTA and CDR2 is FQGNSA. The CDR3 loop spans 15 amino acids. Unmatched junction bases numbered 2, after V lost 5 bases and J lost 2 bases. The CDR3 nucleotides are TGTGCCAGCAGCCGGGGACAGGGGACTAATGAAAAACTGTTTTTT. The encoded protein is CASSRGQGTNEKLFF. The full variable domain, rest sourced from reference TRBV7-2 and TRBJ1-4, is GAGVSQSPSNKVTEKGKDVELRCDPISGHTALYWYRQSLGQGLEFLIYFQGNSAPDKSGLPSDRFSAERTGGSVSTLTIQRTQQEDSAVYLCASSRGQGTNEKLFFGSGTQLSVL.

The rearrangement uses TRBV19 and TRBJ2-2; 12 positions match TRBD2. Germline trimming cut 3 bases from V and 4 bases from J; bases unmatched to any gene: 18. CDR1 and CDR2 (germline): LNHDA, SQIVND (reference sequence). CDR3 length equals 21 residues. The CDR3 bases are TGTGCCAGTAGTATTGGGCAGTGGGGCCTAGCGGGAGGGCGGTCCACCGGGGAGCTGTTTTTT. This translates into CASSIGQWGLAGGRSTGELFF.

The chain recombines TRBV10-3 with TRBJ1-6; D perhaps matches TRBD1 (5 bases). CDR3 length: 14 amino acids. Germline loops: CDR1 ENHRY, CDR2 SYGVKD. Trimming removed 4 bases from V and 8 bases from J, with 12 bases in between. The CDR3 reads CAISVGRVDSPLHF. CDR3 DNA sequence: TGTGCCATCAGTGTTGGCAGGGTGGATTCACCCCTCCACTTT.

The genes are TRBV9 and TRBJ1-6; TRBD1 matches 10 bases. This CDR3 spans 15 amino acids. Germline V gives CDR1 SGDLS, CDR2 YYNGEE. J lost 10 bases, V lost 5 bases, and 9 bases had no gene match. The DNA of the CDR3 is TGTGCCAGCAGTGAATCCGGGACAGGGGCATCACCCCTCCACTTT. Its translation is CASSESGTGASPLHF.

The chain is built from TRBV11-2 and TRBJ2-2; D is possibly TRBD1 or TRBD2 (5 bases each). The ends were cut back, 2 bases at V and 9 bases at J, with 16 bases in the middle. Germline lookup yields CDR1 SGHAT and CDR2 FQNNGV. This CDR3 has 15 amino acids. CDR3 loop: CASSLRLDGTRELFF. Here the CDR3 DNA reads TGTGCCAGCAGCTTACGGCTAGATGGGACCAGGGAGCTGTTTTTT.

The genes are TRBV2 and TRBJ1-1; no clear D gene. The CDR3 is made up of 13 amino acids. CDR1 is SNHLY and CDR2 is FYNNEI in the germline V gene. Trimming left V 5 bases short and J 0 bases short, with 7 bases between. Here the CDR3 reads CASSSIVNTEAFF. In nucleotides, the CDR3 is TGTGCCAGCAGTTCAATAGTGAACACTGAAGCTTTCTTT.

In DNA, the CDR3 is TGCGCCAGCAGCCAAGTCCGCAGGCAGGCGAACACCGGGGAGCTGTTTTTT. Its protein product is CASSQVRRQANTGELFF. The V and J genes are TRBV4-1 and TRBJ2-2; no definite D call. The CDR3 is 17 amino acids. Trimming stripped 1 base from V and 0 bases from J, with 12 bases between. Germline V gene lookup returns CDR1 MGHRA and CDR2 YSYEKL.

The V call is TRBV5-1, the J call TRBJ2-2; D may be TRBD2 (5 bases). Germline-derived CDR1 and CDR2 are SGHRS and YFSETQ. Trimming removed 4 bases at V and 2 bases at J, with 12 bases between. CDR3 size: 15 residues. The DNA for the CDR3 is TGCGCCAGCAGCGGAGGACTCACTAACACCGGGGAGCTGTTTTTT. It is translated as CASSGGLTNTGELFF.

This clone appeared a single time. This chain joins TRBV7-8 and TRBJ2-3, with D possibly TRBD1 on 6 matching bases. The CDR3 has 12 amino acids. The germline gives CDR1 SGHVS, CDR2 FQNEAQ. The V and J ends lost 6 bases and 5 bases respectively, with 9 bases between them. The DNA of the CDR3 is TGTGCCAGCAGTTCCAGGGGAGATACGCAGTATTTT. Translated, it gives CASSSRGDTQYF.

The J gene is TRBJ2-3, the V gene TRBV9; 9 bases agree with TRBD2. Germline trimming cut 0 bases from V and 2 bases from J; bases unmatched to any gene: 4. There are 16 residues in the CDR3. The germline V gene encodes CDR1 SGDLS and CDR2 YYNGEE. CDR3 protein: CASSVAPSGDTDTQYF. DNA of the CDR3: TGTGCCAGCAGCGTAGCACCTAGCGGGGACACAGATACGCAGTATTTT.

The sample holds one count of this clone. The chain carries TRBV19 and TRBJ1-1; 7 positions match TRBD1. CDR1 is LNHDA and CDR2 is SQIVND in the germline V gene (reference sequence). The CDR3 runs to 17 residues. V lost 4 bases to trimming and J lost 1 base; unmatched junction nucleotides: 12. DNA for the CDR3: TGTGCCAGTAGTACTAGTTTGGTGGACAGGAGGAACACTGAAGCTTTCTTT. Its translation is CASSTSLVDRRNTEAFF.

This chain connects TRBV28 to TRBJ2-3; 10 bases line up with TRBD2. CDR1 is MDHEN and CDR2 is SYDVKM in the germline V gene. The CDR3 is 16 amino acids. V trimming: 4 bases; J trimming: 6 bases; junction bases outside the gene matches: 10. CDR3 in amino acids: CASSWATGLASDTQYF. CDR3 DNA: TGTGCCAGCAGTTGGGCGACGGGACTAGCGTCGGATACGCAGTATTTT.

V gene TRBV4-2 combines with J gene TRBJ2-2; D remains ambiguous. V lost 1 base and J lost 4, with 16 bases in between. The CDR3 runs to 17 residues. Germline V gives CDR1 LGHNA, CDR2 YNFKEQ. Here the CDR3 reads CASSQGLSRQRTGELFF. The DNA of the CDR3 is TGTGCCAGCAGCCAAGGGTTATCCCGGCAGCGCACCGGGGAGCTGTTTTTT.

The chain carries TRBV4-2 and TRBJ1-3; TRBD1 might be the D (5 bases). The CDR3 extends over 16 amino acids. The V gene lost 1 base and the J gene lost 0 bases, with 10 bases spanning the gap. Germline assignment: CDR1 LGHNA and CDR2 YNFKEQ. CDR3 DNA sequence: TGTGCCAGCAGCCAAGGGGACTCCAGCTCTGGAAACACCATATATTTT. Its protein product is CASSQGDSSSGNTIYF.

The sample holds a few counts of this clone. The CDR3: CAWSLGVATNEKLFF. The CDR3 DNA follows: TGTGCCTGGAGTCTGGGGGTTGCAACTAATGAAAAACTGTTTTTT. The chain couples TRBV30 to TRBJ1-4, with a possible D match to TRBD1 (5 bases). CDR1 and CDR2 from the germline V gene are GTSNPN and SVGIG (reference sequence). CDR3 size: 15 residues. Trimming cost V 2 bases and J 0 bases, with 10 bases left between them.

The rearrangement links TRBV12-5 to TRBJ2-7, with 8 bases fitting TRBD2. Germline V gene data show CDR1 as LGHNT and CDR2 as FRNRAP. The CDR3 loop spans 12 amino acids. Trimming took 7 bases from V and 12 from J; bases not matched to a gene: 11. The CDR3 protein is CASALISGSSYF. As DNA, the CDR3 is TGTGCTAGTGCCCTAATCAGCGGGAGCTCGTACTTC.

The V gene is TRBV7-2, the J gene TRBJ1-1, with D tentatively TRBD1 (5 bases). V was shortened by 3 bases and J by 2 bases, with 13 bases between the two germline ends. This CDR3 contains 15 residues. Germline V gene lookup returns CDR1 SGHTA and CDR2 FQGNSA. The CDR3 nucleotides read TGTGCCAGCAGCTTCACTCGACAGACAAACACTGAAGCTTTCTTT. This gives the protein CASSFTRQTNTEAFF.

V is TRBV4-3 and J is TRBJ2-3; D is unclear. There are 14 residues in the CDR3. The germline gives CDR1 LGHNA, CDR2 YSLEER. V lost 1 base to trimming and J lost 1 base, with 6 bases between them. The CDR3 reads CASSQVSGTDTQYF. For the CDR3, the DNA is TGCGCCAGCAGCCAAGTTTCCGGCACAGATACGCAGTATTTT.